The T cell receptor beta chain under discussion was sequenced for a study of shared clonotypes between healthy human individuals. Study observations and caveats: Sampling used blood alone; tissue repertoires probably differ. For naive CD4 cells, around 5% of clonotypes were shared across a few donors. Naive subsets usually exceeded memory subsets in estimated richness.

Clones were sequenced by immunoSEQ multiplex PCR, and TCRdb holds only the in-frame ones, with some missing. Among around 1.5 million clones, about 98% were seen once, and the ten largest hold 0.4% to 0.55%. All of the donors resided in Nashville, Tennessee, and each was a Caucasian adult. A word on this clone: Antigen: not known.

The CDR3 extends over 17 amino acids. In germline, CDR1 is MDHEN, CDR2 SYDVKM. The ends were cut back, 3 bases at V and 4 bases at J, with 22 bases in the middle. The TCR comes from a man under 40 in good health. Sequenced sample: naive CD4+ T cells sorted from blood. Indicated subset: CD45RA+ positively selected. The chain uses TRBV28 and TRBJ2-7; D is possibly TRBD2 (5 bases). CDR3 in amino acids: CASSFGGRVGRVYEQYF. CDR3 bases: TGTGCCAGCAGTTTCGGCGGGCGAGTGGGCCGGGTATACGAGCAGTACTTC.